This T cell receptor beta chain comes out of a study of cytomegalovirus exposure and HLA in healthy donors listed by TCRdb under 2017. Study-level background: In an earlier analysis of around 540 of the donors, 250 to 350 Gb of sequence data and some 120 million unique TCR beta sequences from 180 million or so T cells were reported. About 310 gigabases of sequencing data and approximately 80 million unique TCR sequences were included in an early release covering several hundred HLA-typed donors. The genetic ancestry cluster associated with self-reported Caucasian donors included over 65% of the roughly 400 genotyped donors. The aim of the study was to test whether cataloging public T cell receptors could identify signatures of past pathogen exposure. The study profiled the T cell repertoires of 500 to 800 subjects by immunosequencing and related them to cytomegalovirus serostatus. Along with the roughly 710-subject first cohort, a separate validation cohort of over a hundred different subjects was used. High-throughput TCR immunosequencing, statistical association of individual TCRs with disease status, and machine learning were combined to predict cytomegalovirus infection status. A later analysis re-examined previously published TCR beta repertoires from around 670 donors and added high-resolution HLA genotyping to investigate patterns of TCR occurrence. In the later analysis, no new phenotypic data were used to find candidate immune exposures; instead, reliance was placed on TCR beta sequences and their occurrence across donors. To decide whether each TCR beta V gene segment behaved as functional or pseudogenic, an earlier analysis of nearly 600 of the donors relied on high-throughput TCR beta sequencing. Alongside the repertoire data, information on donor age, sex, ethnicity and CMV serostatus was compiled. A later genetic analysis took genome-wide SNP genotypes for about 65% of the 666 donors and used that subset as a discovery cohort. Every repertoire in the discovery cohort had been generated on one and the same sequencing platform. HLA typing included class I and class II loci at four-digit resolution. The number of typed donors differed by locus: 629-630 for A, B, C, DRB1 and DQB1; 522 for DQA1; fewer than 610 for DPA1; and about 470 for DPB1. Because of strong linkage in the cohort, five DR-DQ haplotypes were treated as single units for association and clustering. Among some 400 genotyped donors of the cohort, an average of around 250,000 unique TCR beta nucleotide sequences was sequenced per donor, of which about 19% were non-productive.

The cohort comprised around 690 healthy bone marrow donors. At the time of sampling, all cohort members were nominally healthy, though unrecorded immune exposures were likely present. The donor tested CMV seronegative and was one of the 352 seronegative cohort members. Every donor gave a peripheral blood sample, and the peripheral blood mononuclear cells from that sample were used for TCR beta sequencing. Genomic DNA extraction from the blood cell samples was performed with the Qiagen DNeasy Blood Extraction Kit. Including the terminal cysteine and phenylalanine, the CDR3 comprises 15 residues. The only DNA kept is the CDR3, 45 bases in frame from the first base. V loses 1 base at its end and J loses 2 bases; junction bases beyond the gene matches: 4. From a lookup of the germline V gene, CDR1 and CDR2 are LGHNA and YSLEER. Library creation used the immunoSEQ multiplex PCR assay. The multiplex PCR relied on a mix of 60 forward primers for TCR Vbeta segments and 13 reverse primers for TCR Jbeta segments. A multiplex PCR assay on genomic DNA amplified the CDR3 region of rearranged TCR beta genes. On the Illumina HiSeq System, the amplified TCR beta libraries were sequenced as 87-base-pair reads. As for the original processing: Across the 500 to 850 repertoires, a later analysis counted tens of millions of unique TCR beta chains, approximately 10 million of which were shared by at least two donors. Raw reads were error-corrected and collapsed into unique sequences with a nearest-neighbor algorithm that merged closely related sequences to remove PCR and sequencing errors. V, D and J gene segments were assigned by aligning CDR3 sequences to IMGT reference sequences. For a sequence to be retained, a match of at least six nucleotides was required to both a V gene segment and a J gene segment. Rearrangements were classified as productive when the CDR3 lacked stop codons and remained in frame with V and J, and all other rearrangements were classified as non-productive. CDR3 was defined according to IMGT convention as the region running from the second conserved V-encoded cysteine to the conserved J-encoded phenylalanine. The earlier analysis of about 610 of the donors excluded sequences that lacked an unambiguous match to a single V gene segment. An earlier analysis of fewer than 750 of the donors classified V segments as functional when productive rearrangements were above 56.7% and as segregating when the standard deviation between donors was above 5%. A statistical classification framework was developed to diagnose cytomegalovirus status using the catalog of TCR beta chain sequences. In a later analysis, TCR nucleotide sequences were compared against IMGT/GENE-DB human TR gene sequences so that V and J genes could be assigned. Using the TCRdist pipeline, a later analysis assigned CDR3 sequences along with most-parsimonious VDJ recombination scenarios. In a later analysis, each TCR beta chain was defined by its CDR3 amino acid sequence together with its V-gene family, and reads without a unique V-gene family were excluded. To address suspected cross-contamination and a sequencing artifact, a later analysis removed several hundred highly shared, low-generation-probability nucleotide sequences. A later analysis calculated a clonal expansion index for each public chain from normalized within-repertoire ranks of inferred template counts. In a later analysis, generation probabilities were computed using a VDJ recombination model fitted to out-of-frame rearrangements, and the results were checked against IGoR. In a later analysis, hypergeometric tests were used to score TCR-TCR, TCR-HLA and TCR-CMV co-occurrence, with a repertoire-size bias correction applied to TCR pairs. False discovery rates were estimated in a later analysis by permuting HLA or CMV assignments 20 times. A later analysis grouped co-occurring TCRs with DBSCAN, adding TCRdist sequence similarity when clustering within HLA-allele-positive subsets. Repertoires with fewer than 30,000 or more than 120,000 public chains, plus five repertoires with anomalous nucleotide sharing, were excluded from co-occurrence clustering. As stored in TCRdb, this immuneACCESS dataset retains in-frame rearrangements with V and J assigned. A fraction of the clones does not appear; measured against another copy, unresolved V genes explain less than half of the discrepancy, and the remainder lacks a known reason. That table furnishes V, J and clone size, whereas the DNA furnished D and trimming. A total of 190,000 or so clones appear in this sample, 83% of them only once. The ten most abundant clones make up roughly 1.5% of the sample.

Overall study results and their limits: When HLA alleles, especially DR and DQ, strongly co-occurred, attributing TCR associations to individual alleles was difficult. In an earlier analysis of 587 of the donors, most TCR beta V segments appeared in productive rearrangements about 87% or about 30% of the time, broadly matching IMGT annotations. A later analysis found that most CMV-associated TCR beta chains appeared HLA-restricted, with HLA associations seemingly driven largely by CMV exposure. A later analysis associated around 16,000 TCR beta sequences with specific HLA alleles at a false discovery rate of 0.05. In a later analysis, TCR association rates were found to vary across HLA loci, with the most associated TCRs seen for DRB1 alleles and the fewest for HLA-C alleles. The classifier was reported to diagnose cytomegalovirus status with high specificity and sensitivity in both the original cohort and the validation cohort. According to the authors, the approach could potentially be generalized to other disease states and immunological phenotypes. Because counts were too low, seventeen rarely observed V segments, including chromosome 9 orphons, were left out of the earlier analysis of over 550 of the donors. Some IMGT-functional V segments, including TRBV6-2 and TRBV6-3, could not be distinguished by the 87-base-pair reads and were therefore excluded. Because some donors lacked HLA typing at each locus, the association tests relied only on the typed subset. In vitro tests confirmed that a few of the cytomegalovirus-associated TCR beta chains recognize cytomegalovirus antigens. In a later analysis, HLA-associated TCR beta chains showed more clonal expansion and lower generation probabilities than non-associated chains that were equally common. A later analysis reported that several top co-occurrence clusters appeared linked to parvovirus B19, influenza, CMV and Epstein-Barr virus. In the study, approximately 160 TCR beta chains were listed as associated with cytomegalovirus. Compared with the approximately 670-donor mean, donors in an Asian-associated ancestry cluster had fewer N-insertions in productive TCRs, according to a later genetic analysis. V-gene and J-gene trimming of TCR beta chains was associated with a missense DCLRE1C variant in a later genetic analysis, and the association was replicated in an independent cohort. A further reported finding was that TCR beta sequences accurately predicted the HLA-A and HLA-B alleles for most subjects in the first cohort. Correlated functional status among segregating V segments might be attributable to linkage disequilibrium, but an unknown experimental factor could not be ruled out. In this cohort, only TCR beta chains were sequenced, and detectable features were limited by the absence of alpha or paired-chain data. The presence/absence analyses assumed that sequencing depth was roughly uniform across donors, and that assumption may not be true. While some public TCRs were present in many individuals, most TCR sequences turned up only very rarely across donors. A cluster of highly shared sequence variants was judged likely to be a technical artifact of the sequencing pipeline. For the cohort, immune exposure information was limited to CMV serostatus.

On this clone itself: The antigen it recognizes is unknown. The record has no base qualities; no much larger clone is one base away.

The sequencing sample was made of PBMCs. The receptor chain draws on TRBV4-3 and TRBJ2-5; 7 bases in the junction line up with TRBD1. The source is a middle-aged man in good health and CMV-seronegative. The sequenced DNA is TGCGCCAGCAGCCAAGGGGGGACAGCACAAGAGACCCAGTACTTC. This sequence encodes CASSQGGTAQETQYF.